A single sample gave rise to the 18 T cell receptor beta chains below, sequenced in a study of human T cells and chemical hapten exposure. As for time point: pre-sensitization, week 0. Treatment noted: therapeutic diphenylcyclopropenone sensitization with weekly scalp DPC. One entry per CDR3 protein results from TCRdb running MiXCR on the RACE reads. This table has approximately 79,000 distinct CDR3 sequences, 8.5% appearing once. The material sequenced was whole blood, taken in connection with sensitization to the hapten diphenylcyclopropenone (DPC). All receptors come from a man aged 40-49 years with alopecia areata. Some clones in this sample may be carry-over from other donors' samples.

The V call is TRBV7-2, the J call TRBJ2-2; no clear D gene. From germline, CDR1 is SGHTA and CDR2 FQGNSA. V was cut by 1 base and J by 1 base, with 4 bases left in between. The CDR3 extends over 14 amino acids. The CDR3 loop reads CASSLDLNTGELFF. The CDR3 DNA reads as TGTGCCAGCAGCTTAGATCTGAACACCGGGGAGCTGTTTTTT.

The chain carries TRBV7-8 and TRBJ2-1, with D possibly being TRBD2 (5 bases). Germline CDR1 and CDR2: SGHVS and FQNEAQ. The ends were cut back, 0 bases at V and 1 base at J, with 7 bases in the middle. The CDR3 runs to 15 residues. Here the CDR3 reads CASSLAWESYNEQFF. Written as DNA, the CDR3 is TGTGCCAGCAGCTTAGCGTGGGAGTCCTACAATGAGCAGTTCTTC.

Only a few counts were recorded for this clonotype. This chain links TRBV4-2 with TRBJ2-1, with 13 bases aligning to TRBD2. CDR3 length equals 17 residues. J gave up 12 bases and V 0 bases, and 11 bases lay outside the gene matches. The germline V gene encodes CDR1 LGHNA and CDR2 YNFKEQ. The CDR3 coding sequence is TGTGCCAGCAGCCAAGAGCCCCCCGGGACTAGCGGGATAGCGCAGTTCTTC. Its protein is CASSQEPPGTSGIAQFF.

This clonotype was detected only a few times. The V gene is TRBV6-5, the J gene TRBJ2-3; 7 bases line up with TRBD1. V was pared by 0 bases and J by 0 bases, with 12 bases of the junction left unmatched. The CDR3 runs 19 residues. Germline V CDR1 and CDR2: MNHEY, SVGAGI. Written as DNA, the CDR3 is TGTGCCAGCAGTTACTCGGGCAGGGGGTCTCTGGCTAGCACAGATACGCAGTATTTT. It codes for CASSYSGRGSLASTDTQYF.

The rearrangement joins TRBV5-1 to TRBJ2-3; D not resolved. Germline CDR1 and CDR2: SGHRS and YFSETQ. CDR3 length equals 13 residues. The germline V and J ends were trimmed by 1 base and 3 bases, with 6 bases remaining between them. CDR3 nucleotides: TGCGCCAGCAGCTTGACTATAACAGATACGCAGTATTTT. It codes for CASSLTITDTQYF.

The table lists this clonotype with a few counts. The chain couples TRBV27 to TRBJ2-7; TRBD2 agrees at 12 bases. The germline V gene has CDR1 MNHEY and CDR2 SMNVEV (reference sequence). This CDR3 is 15 amino acids long. V trimming: 6 bases; J trimming: 0 bases; junction bases outside the gene matches: 3. The CDR3 loop is CASSRLAGASYEQYF. The CDR3 DNA reads TGTGCCAGCAGCCGACTAGCGGGGGCCTCCTACGAGCAGTACTTC.

In its sample, this clonotype was seen a few times. The chain recombines TRBV7-2 with TRBJ2-3; 7 nucleotides match TRBD2. The CDR3 sequence is 16 residues long. V lost 1 base, J lost 3 bases, and 7 bases stayed unmatched. Germline loops: CDR1 SGHTA, CDR2 FQGNSA. CDR3 protein: CASSLVGGRATDTQYF. For the CDR3, the DNA is TGTGCCAGCAGCTTAGTCGGTGGGAGGGCGACAGATACGCAGTATTTT.

Note on this clonotype: Given a much more abundant clone one base away, this may be a read error. J is TRBJ2-5 and V is TRBV20-1; D is perhaps TRBD2 (6 bases). In germline, CDR1 is DFQATT, CDR2 SNEGSKA (reference sequence). The CDR3 has 14 amino acids. V was shortened by 7 bases and J by 0 bases, with 15 bases between the two germline ends. Here the CDR3 reads CSGRALAHQETQYF. CDR3 sequence (DNA): TGCAGTGGTAGGGCACTAGCCCACCAAGAGACCCAGTACTTC.

The rearrangement links TRBV24-1 to TRBJ1-1; TRBD1 matches 7 bases. This CDR3 has 12 amino acids. Germline loops: CDR1 KGHDR, CDR2 SFDVKD. Germline trimming cut 10 bases from V and 0 bases from J; bases unmatched to any gene: 1. This chain's CDR3 is CATQGMNTEAFF. The CDR3 nucleotides read TGTGCCACACAGGGGATGAACACTGAAGCTTTCTTT.

As to this clonotype: Possible read error: a much larger clone is one base away. In DNA form, the CDR3 reads TGTGCCAGCAGTCCACCGGGACGGATTAATTCAGCCCTCCACTTT. Encoded protein: CASSPPGRINSALHF. The genes are TRBV27 and TRBJ1-6; D possibly corresponds to TRBD1 (5 bases). Germline V gene data show CDR1 as MNHEY and CDR2 as SMNVEV (reference sequence). This CDR3 spans 15 amino acids.

This clonotype was counted at least ten times. This chain joins TRBV9 and TRBJ2-3; D remains ambiguous. CDR3 length: 15 amino acids. Germline V gene lookup returns CDR1 SGDLS and CDR2 YYNGEE. The V and J ends lost 0 bases and 0 bases respectively, with 8 bases between them. The CDR3 coding sequence is TGTGCCAGCAGCGTAGTTGACCTTAGCACAGATACGCAGTATTTT. Translation gives CASSVVDLSTDTQYF.

The sample holds a few counts of this clonotype. The V call is TRBV7-2, the J call TRBJ2-3, with 9 bases aligning to TRBD2. The junction had 7 bases not matched to a gene; V was cut back by 5 bases and J by 4 bases. The CDR3 runs to 15 residues. CDR1 SGHTA and CDR2 FQGNSA come from the germline V gene. CDR3 in DNA: TGTGCCAGCAGCCGAGACGGCGGGAGGGCAGATACGCAGTATTTT. Protein product: CASSRDGGRADTQYF.

The sample holds a few counts of this clonotype. The chain employs TRBV2 and TRBJ2-3; 7 bases agree with TRBD2. Per the germline V gene, CDR1 is SNHLY and CDR2 is FYNNEI. This CDR3 contains 15 residues. Unmatched junction bases numbered 12, after V lost 10 bases and J lost 2 bases. The CDR3 protein is CATELSGTITDTQYF. The CDR3 DNA reads TGTGCCACGGAGCTCTCCGGGACTATCACAGATACGCAGTATTTT.

With regard to this clonotype: The junction departs from the called germline gene at one end, perhaps through a read error. V usage is TRBV12-3 or TRBV12-4 and J usage is TRBJ2-2; 9 bases fit TRBD1. The CDR3 is made up of 15 amino acids. The CDR3 region is CASSLGQGYTGELFF. Here the CDR3 DNA reads TGTGCCAGCAGCTTAGGACAGGGGTACACCGGGGAGCTGTTTTTT.

This chain connects TRBV6-5 to TRBJ1-6; D is possibly TRBD1 (6 bases). Germline V lookup: CDR1 MNHEY, CDR2 SVGAGI. Trimming took off 6 bases at V and 7 bases at J, with 10 bases between the two ends. CDR3 length equals 13 residues. The CDR3 sequence is CASREQGNSPLHF. DNA for the CDR3: TGTGCCAGCAGAGAGCAGGGGAATTCACCCCTCCACTTT.

This clonotype was detected ten times or more. The rearrangement links TRBV7-6 to TRBJ2-3, with D unresolved. CDR3 size: 13 residues. V was cut by 6 bases and J by 2 bases, with 9 bases left in between. Germline CDR1 SGHVS, CDR2 FNYEAQ. CDR3 sequence: CASSYANTDTQYF. As DNA, the CDR3 is TGTGCCAGCAGTTACGCAAACACAGATACGCAGTATTTT.

This clonotype was recorded a few times. V usage is TRBV6-2 or TRBV6-3 and J usage is TRBJ2-6; the D is unclear. Per germline, CDR1 MNHEY and CDR2 SVGEGT. Trimming removed 5 bases at V and 2 bases at J, with 13 bases between. This CDR3 contains 16 residues. In DNA, the CDR3 is TGTGCCAGCAGTCCCACTCGCCGCGCTGGGGCCAACGTCCTGACTTTC. It is translated as CASSPTRRAGANVLTF.

In its sample, this clonotype was seen many times. The V gene is TRBV4-3, the J gene TRBJ1-4; the D gene is possibly TRBD1 (5 bases). Germline loops: CDR1 LGHNA, CDR2 YSLEER. V gave up 4 bases and J gave up 8 bases, with 11 bases separating them. The CDR3 length is 13 residues. The CDR3 DNA follows: TGCGCCAGCAGCCTAAGCGGGGGAGAAAAACTGTTTTTT. The encoded protein is CASSLSGGEKLFF.